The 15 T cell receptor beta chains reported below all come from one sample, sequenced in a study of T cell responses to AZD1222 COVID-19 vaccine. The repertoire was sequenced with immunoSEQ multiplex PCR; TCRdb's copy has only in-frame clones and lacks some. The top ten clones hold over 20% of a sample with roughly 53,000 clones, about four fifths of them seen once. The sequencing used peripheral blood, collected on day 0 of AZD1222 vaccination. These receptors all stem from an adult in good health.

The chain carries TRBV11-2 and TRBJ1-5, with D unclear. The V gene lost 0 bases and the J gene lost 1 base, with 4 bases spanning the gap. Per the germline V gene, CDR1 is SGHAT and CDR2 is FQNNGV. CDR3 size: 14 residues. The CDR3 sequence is CASSLDVSNQPQHF. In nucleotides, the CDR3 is TGTGCCAGCAGCTTAGACGTAAGCAATCAGCCCCAGCATTTT.

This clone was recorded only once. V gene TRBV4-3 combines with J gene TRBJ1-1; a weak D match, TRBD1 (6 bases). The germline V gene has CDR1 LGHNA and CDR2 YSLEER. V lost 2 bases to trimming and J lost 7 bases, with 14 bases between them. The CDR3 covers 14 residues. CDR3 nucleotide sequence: TGCGCCAGCAGCCAACATCGGGAGGACAGTGAAGCTTTCTTT. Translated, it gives CASSQHREDSEAFF.

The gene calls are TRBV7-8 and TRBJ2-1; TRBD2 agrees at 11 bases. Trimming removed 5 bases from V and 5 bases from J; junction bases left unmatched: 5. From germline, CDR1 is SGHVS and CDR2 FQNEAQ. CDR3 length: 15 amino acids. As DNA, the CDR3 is TGTGCCAGCAGCCGAAGACTAGCGGGGAACAATGAGCAGTTCTTC. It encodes CASSRRLAGNNEQFF.

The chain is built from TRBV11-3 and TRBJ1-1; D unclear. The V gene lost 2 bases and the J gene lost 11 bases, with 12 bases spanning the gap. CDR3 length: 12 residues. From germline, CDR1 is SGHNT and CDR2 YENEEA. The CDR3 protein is CASSLSSTTAFF. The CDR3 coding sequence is TGTGCCAGCAGCTTATCGTCAACTACGGCTTTCTTT.

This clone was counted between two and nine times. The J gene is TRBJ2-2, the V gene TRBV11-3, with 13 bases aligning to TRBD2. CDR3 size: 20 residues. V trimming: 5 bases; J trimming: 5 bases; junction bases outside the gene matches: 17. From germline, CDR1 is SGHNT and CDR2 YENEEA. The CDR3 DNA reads TGTGCCAGCAGCGGGGGGACAGGATCGGGACTAGCGGGAAGGACCGGGGAGCTGTTTTTT. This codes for CASSGGTGSGLAGRTGELFF.

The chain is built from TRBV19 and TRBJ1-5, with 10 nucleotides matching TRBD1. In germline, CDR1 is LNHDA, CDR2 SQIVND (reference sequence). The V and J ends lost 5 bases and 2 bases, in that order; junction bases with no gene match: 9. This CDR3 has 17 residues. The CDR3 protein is CASSALTGGEGNQPQHF. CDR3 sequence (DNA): TGTGCCAGTAGTGCACTGACAGGGGGCGAAGGCAATCAGCCCCAGCATTTT.

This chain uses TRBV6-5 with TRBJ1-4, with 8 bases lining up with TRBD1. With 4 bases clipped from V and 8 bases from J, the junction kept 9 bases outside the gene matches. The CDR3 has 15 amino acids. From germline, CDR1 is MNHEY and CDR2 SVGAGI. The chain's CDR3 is CASSSQGAWNEKLFF. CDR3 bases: TGTGCCAGCAGTTCCCAGGGGGCGTGGAACGAAAAACTGTTTTTT.

The chain's CDR3 is CASSLRLAAYNEQFF. The CDR3 DNA reads as TGTGCCAGCAGCCTCCGACTAGCGGCCTACAATGAGCAGTTCTTC. The chain combines TRBV3-1 (or the pseudogene TRBV3-2) with TRBJ2-1; 9 bases are a match to TRBD2. This CDR3 has 15 residues. The germline V gene has CDR1 LGHDT and CDR2 YNNKEL (reference sequence). Trimming took 4 bases from V and 2 from J; bases not matched to a gene: 3.

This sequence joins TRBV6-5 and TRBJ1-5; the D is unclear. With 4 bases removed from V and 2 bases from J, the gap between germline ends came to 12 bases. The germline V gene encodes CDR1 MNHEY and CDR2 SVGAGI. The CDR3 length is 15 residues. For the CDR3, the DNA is TGTGCCAGCAGTTTTTCTCGGCTCGGCAATCAGCCCCAGCATTTT. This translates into CASSFSRLGNQPQHF.

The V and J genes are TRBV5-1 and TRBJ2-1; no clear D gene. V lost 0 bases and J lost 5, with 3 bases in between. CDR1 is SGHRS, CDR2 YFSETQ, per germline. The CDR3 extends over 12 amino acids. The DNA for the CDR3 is TGCGCCAGCAGCTTGGGTAACAATGAGCAGTTCTTC. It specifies CASSLGNNEQFF.

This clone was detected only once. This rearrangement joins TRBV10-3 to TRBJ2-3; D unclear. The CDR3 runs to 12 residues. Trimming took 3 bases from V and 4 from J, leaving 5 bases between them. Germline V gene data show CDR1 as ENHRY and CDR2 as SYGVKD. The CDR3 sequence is CAISDQADTQYF. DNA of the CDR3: TGTGCCATCAGTGACCAAGCAGATACGCAGTATTTT.

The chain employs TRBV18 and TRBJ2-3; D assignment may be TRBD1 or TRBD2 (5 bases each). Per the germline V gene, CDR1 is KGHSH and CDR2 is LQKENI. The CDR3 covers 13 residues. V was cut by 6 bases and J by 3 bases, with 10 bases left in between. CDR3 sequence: CASSPGRTDTQYF. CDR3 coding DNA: TGTGCCAGCTCGCCAGGGAGAACAGATACGCAGTATTTT. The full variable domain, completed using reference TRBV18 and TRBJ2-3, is NAGVMQNPRHLVRRRGQEARLRCSPMKGHSHVYWYRQLPEEGLKFMVYLQKENIIDESGMPKERFSAEFPKEGPSILRIQQVVRGDSAAYFCASSPGRTDTQYFGPGTRLTVL.

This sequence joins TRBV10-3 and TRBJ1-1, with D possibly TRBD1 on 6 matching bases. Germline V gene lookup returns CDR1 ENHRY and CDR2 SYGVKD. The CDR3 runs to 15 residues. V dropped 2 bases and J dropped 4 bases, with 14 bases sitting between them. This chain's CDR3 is CAISEGLGGVTEAFF. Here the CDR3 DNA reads TGTGCCATCAGTGAGGGGTTAGGGGGAGTCACTGAAGCTTTCTTT.

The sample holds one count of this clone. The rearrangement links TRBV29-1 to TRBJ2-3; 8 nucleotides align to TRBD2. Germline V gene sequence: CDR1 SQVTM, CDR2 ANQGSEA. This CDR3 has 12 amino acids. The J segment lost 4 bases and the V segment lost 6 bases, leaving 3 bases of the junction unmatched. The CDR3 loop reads CSVGGGADTQYF. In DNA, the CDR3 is TGCAGCGTCGGGGGGGGAGCAGATACGCAGTATTTT.

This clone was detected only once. CDR3 loop: CASSPLNPRGEQYF. The CDR3 DNA reads TGTGCCAGCAGCCCCCTGAACCCGCGGGGAGAGCAGTACTTC. The chain carries TRBV14 and TRBJ2-7; a weak D match, TRBD2 (6 bases). This CDR3 has 14 residues. CDR1 SGHDN and CDR2 FVKESK come from the germline V gene. Trimming stripped 4 bases from V and 7 bases from J, with 17 bases between.